The 23 T cell receptor beta chains below come from one sample, sequenced in a study of blood T cells in healthy people across ages (dated by TCRdb to between 2015 and 2016). Library preparation used 5' RACE. The sample was run on an Illumina HiSeq 2500. A second PCR of roughly 7 to 11 cycles was performed with a sample-barcoded 5' primer and a J-beta primer mix. TCRdb reanalyzed the raw reads on its own, using fastp at Q25 for trimming and MiXCR for clone calling, and kept in-frame beta chains. All rows with the same CDR3 protein become a single entry with the most common DNA and genes. This sample lists roughly 550,000 distinct CDR3 sequences; about 24% were detected once. The top ten clonotypes cover just under 9% of the sample. This same sample was also part of a study on T cells of mothers and their children.

The sequenced material came from blood. The origin of the receptors is a boy younger than 18 in good health.

The J gene is TRBJ1-5, the V gene TRBV29-1, with D possibly matching TRBD1 (5 bases). The V gene's germline CDR1 is SQVTM and CDR2 ANQGSEA. Trimming removed 7 bases from V and 3 bases from J, with 13 bases in between. The CDR3 is 13 amino acids. The CDR3, as DNA: TGCAGCGCCGAGACAGACCCCAATCAGCCCCAGCATTTT. Translated, it gives CSAETDPNQPQHF.

This clonotype was observed many times. The chain uses TRBV7-9 and TRBJ1-4; weak D call: TRBD1 (6 bases). This CDR3 contains 14 residues. V lost 5 bases and J 0 bases, leaving 7 bases between the germline ends. Looked up from germline, CDR1 is SEHNR and CDR2 is FQNEAQ (reference sequence). The CDR3 is CASSEGATNEKLFF. The CDR3 DNA sequence: TGTGCCAGCAGCGAGGGGGCAACTAATGAAAAACTGTTTTTT. The variable domain in full, with the rest retrieved from reference TRBV7-9 and TRBJ1-4, is DTGVSQNPRHKITKRGQNVTFRCDPISEHNRLYWYRQTLGQGPEFLTYFQNEAQLEKSRLLSDRFSAERPKGSFSTLEIQRTEQGDSAMYLCASSEGATNEKLFFGSGTQLSVL.

This clonotype came up a few times. J is TRBJ1-4 and V is TRBV3-1; D gene ambiguous. The CDR3 spans 13 residues. Germline assignment: CDR1 LGHDT and CDR2 YNNKEL (reference sequence). V was clipped by 6 bases and J by 7 bases, with 12 bases between them. The CDR3 region is CASSPLPGEKLFF. CDR3 coding DNA: TGTGCCAGCAGTCCCCTTCCTGGTGAAAAACTGTTTTTT.

This clonotype came up a few times. This rearrangement joins TRBV20-1 to TRBJ1-2, with a possible D match to TRBD1 (5 bases). The germline V gene has CDR1 DFQATT and CDR2 SNEGSKA (reference sequence). V lost 4 bases, J lost 2 bases, and 11 bases lay in between. This CDR3 comprises 13 residues. The CDR3 loop reads CSAKGNLNYGYTF. CDR3 DNA sequence: TGCAGTGCTAAGGGGAATTTAAACTATGGCTACACCTTC.

DNA for the CDR3: TGTGCCAGCAGCTTTGTCGAGGACAGGAACAAGGAGACCCAGTACTTC. Its translation: CASSFVEDRNKETQYF. The genes are TRBV28 and TRBJ2-5; 7 bases match TRBD1. Germline CDR1 is MDHEN and CDR2 is SYDVKM. The CDR3 has 16 amino acids. V shed 6 bases and J 5 bases; nucleotides not matched to a gene: 15.

This clonotype has just a few counts. The rearrangement joins TRBV27 to TRBJ2-3; 9 positions match TRBD1. The CDR3 spans 17 residues. Germline assignment: CDR1 MNHEY and CDR2 SMNVEV (reference sequence). The J segment lost 6 bases and the V segment lost 4 bases, leaving 14 bases of the junction unmatched. Written as DNA, the CDR3 is TGTGCCAGCAGTTCCCCTTCGGACAGGGGAAACGGCGATACGCAGTATTTT. It specifies CASSSPSDRGNGDTQYF.

The CDR3 DNA is TGTGCCACCAGTGATACCGGCAGGGACGATTATCAGCCCCAGCATTTT. This sequence encodes CATSDTGRDDYQPQHF. The chain links TRBV24-1 to TRBJ1-5, with D tentatively TRBD1 (5 bases). CDR3 size: 16 residues. CDR1 is KGHDR and CDR2 is SFDVKD in the germline V gene. V lost 3 bases to trimming and J lost 5 bases, with 16 bases between them.

J is TRBJ2-5 and V is TRBV3-1; TRBD1 or TRBD2 may be the D gene (6 bases each). V was pared by 6 bases and J by 4 bases, with 12 bases between. This CDR3 spans 13 amino acids. CDR1 is LGHDT, CDR2 YNNKEL, per germline (reference sequence). DNA of the CDR3: TGTGCCAGCAGGCTACAGGGAGGAGAGACCCAGTACTTC. Its protein product is CASRLQGGETQYF.

The chain employs TRBV3-1 and TRBJ2-3; 9 nucleotides match TRBD2. The CDR3 sequence is 15 residues long. Losses at the gene ends were 2 bases for V and 2 bases for J; bases not matched to a gene: 2. The germline V gene encodes CDR1 LGHDT and CDR2 YNNKEL (reference sequence). The CDR3 reads CASSQTSGLTDTQYF. The CDR3 nucleotides read TGTGCCAGCAGCCAAACTAGCGGGCTCACAGATACGCAGTATTTT.

This chain uses TRBV11-2 with TRBJ1-5; 7 bases match TRBD1. J gave up 5 bases and V 9 bases, and 10 bases lay outside the gene matches. CDR3 size: 14 residues. Germline loops: CDR1 SGHAT, CDR2 FQNNGV. Here the CDR3 reads CASSQGVVDQPQHF. Written as DNA, the CDR3 is TGTGCCAGTTCTCAGGGGGTGGTCGATCAGCCCCAGCATTTT.

The CDR3 here is CSVDTSGGSTEAFF. The CDR3 DNA reads TGCAGCGTTGATACTTCGGGTGGGAGCACTGAAGCTTTCTTT. The J gene is TRBJ1-1, the V gene TRBV29-1; D gene unclear. V was shortened by 3 bases and J by 4 bases, with 15 bases between the two germline ends. This CDR3 has 14 residues. CDR1 and CDR2 from the germline V gene are SQVTM and ANQGSEA.

This clonotype appeared a single time. The V gene is TRBV21-1, the J gene TRBJ1-5. TRBV21-1 is described as a pseudogene. The CDR3 has 16 residues. The CDR3 DNA is TGTGCCAGCAGCGGGGGGAGACAGGCCCTTCCTCATCCCCAGCATTTT. Translated, it gives CASSGGRQALPHPQHF.

This clonotype has ten or more counts. The V and J genes are TRBV4-2 and TRBJ2-1, with 10 bases aligning to TRBD2. Germline values: CDR1 LGHNA, CDR2 YNFKEQ. With V trimmed by 4 bases and J by 8 bases, 8 bases remained unmatched. The CDR3 is 15 residues long. The CDR3 sequence is CASSPRFGTSDEQFF. The CDR3 coding sequence is TGTGCCAGCAGCCCCCGTTTCGGGACTAGCGATGAGCAGTTCTTC.

The chain combines TRBV11-2 with TRBJ2-3; 11 nucleotides agree with TRBD2. This CDR3 region has 17 residues. The V and J ends lost 2 bases and 3 bases, in that order; junction bases with no gene match: 7. The germline V gene has CDR1 SGHAT and CDR2 FQNNGV. The CDR3 is CASSLNSGRASTDTQYF. CDR3 nucleotides: TGTGCCAGCAGCTTAAATAGCGGGAGGGCCTCAACAGATACGCAGTATTTT.

In this sample, this clonotype turned up a few times. The DNA for the CDR3 is TGTGCCATCAGTGACTCGGACAGGGCAGATACGCAGTATTTT. It codes for CAISDSDRADTQYF. V and J are TRBV10-3 and TRBJ2-3, with 8 nucleotides matching TRBD1. Germline V gene data show CDR1 as ENHRY and CDR2 as SYGVKD. The J segment lost 4 bases and the V segment lost 3 bases, leaving 3 bases of the junction unmatched. The CDR3 totals 14 residues.

The chain carries TRBV7-6 and TRBJ2-5, with D tentatively TRBD1 or TRBD2 (6 bases each). The CDR3 sequence is 18 residues long. V lost 5 bases and J lost 4, with 26 bases in between. Looked up from germline, CDR1 is SGHVS and CDR2 is FNYEAQ. CDR3 in amino acids: CASSDPRGGGGFLETQYF. The CDR3 nucleotides read TGTGCCAGCAGCGACCCTAGAGGAGGGGGAGGTTTCTTAGAGACCCAGTACTTC.

This clonotype was recorded a few times. The CDR3 DNA is TGCGCCAGCAGCCAAGTTCGTAGCGGGGGGGATGAGCAGTTCTTC. It yields the protein CASSQVRSGGDEQFF. The chain couples TRBV4-1 to TRBJ2-5; TRBD2 agrees at 11 bases. The DNA end is more similar to TRBJ2-1, so the J call may be wrong. This CDR3 has 15 residues. CDR1 and CDR2 (germline): MGHRA, YSYEKL.

The chain carries TRBV29-1 and TRBJ1-1, with D possibly being TRBD1 (6 bases). Germline CDR1 reads SQVTM; CDR2 reads ANQGSEA. CDR3 length: 13 residues. V lost 4 bases to trimming and J lost 5 bases, with 14 bases between them. The CDR3 reads CSVGWGAGTEAFF. The CDR3 nucleotides are TGCAGCGTTGGTTGGGGGGCCGGAACTGAAGCTTTCTTT.

This clonotype was counted a few times. This chain connects TRBV7-2 to TRBJ2-5; D possibly corresponds to TRBD2 (5 bases). Germline-derived CDR1 and CDR2 are SGHTA and FQGNSA. V lost 2 bases to trimming and J lost 2 bases, with 15 bases between them. This CDR3 has 16 amino acids. The CDR3 region is CASSLSLGSVQETQYF. The CDR3 DNA reads TGTGCCAGCAGCTTATCCCTAGGGAGTGTACAAGAGACCCAGTACTTC.

This clonotype was seen a handful of times. The chain joins TRBV4-1 to TRBJ1-5; possible D gene TRBD1, 6 bases. The CDR3 runs 15 residues. Germline V lookup: CDR1 MGHRA, CDR2 YSYEKL. Trimming removed 3 bases from V and 7 bases from J, with 16 bases in between. The CDR3 nucleotides are TGCGCCAGCAGCCATGGCGGGACAACAATGCAGCCCCAGCATTTT. It codes for CASSHGGTTMQPQHF.

A few counts support this clonotype. The chain links TRBV28 to TRBJ2-7; 13 positions match TRBD2. The germline V gene has CDR1 MDHEN and CDR2 SYDVKM. V trimming: 3 bases; J trimming: 7 bases; junction bases outside the gene matches: 6. This CDR3 has 15 amino acids. DNA of the CDR3: TGTGCCAGCAGTTTTCCCGGGACTAGCGGGGAAGAGCAGTACTTC. Its protein product is CASSFPGTSGEEQYF.

This clonotype has just one count. The V call is TRBV5-1, the J call TRBJ1-2; 9 bases agree with TRBD1. Germline V CDR1 and CDR2: SGHRS, YFSETQ. J gave up 2 bases and V 4 bases, and 6 bases lay outside the gene matches. The CDR3 length is 15 residues. DNA for the CDR3: TGCGCCAGCAGCAAAGGACAGGGGAGGAACTATGGCTACACCTTC. This translates into CASSKGQGRNYGYTF.

This chain joins TRBV18 and TRBJ2-7; D is possibly TRBD1 or TRBD2 (5 bases each). Trimming removed 1 base at V and 4 bases at J, with 23 bases between. CDR3 size: 18 residues. Germline V CDR1 and CDR2: KGHSH, LQKENI. The CDR3 DNA is TGTGCCAGCTCACCACGAGGGGCACAGGTCCGATCGGATTACGAGCAGTACTTC. It codes for CASSPRGAQVRSDYEQYF.